This T cell receptor beta chain is drawn from a study of blood T cells in healthy people across ages. About the research overall: Capture by template switching was about one barcoded beta molecule per two T cells. General study points: Both naive CD4+ cell counts and diversity were greater in long-lived donors than in aged donors. The lack of PBMC sorting stopped any conclusive naive versus antigen-experienced comparison.

The CDR3 consists of 14 residues. In germline, CDR1 is SNHLY, CDR2 FYNNEI. V lost 4 bases and J 2 bases, leaving 8 bases between the germline ends. A single count supports this clonotype. The target antigen is unknown. A second roughly 7 to 11 cycle PCR used barcoded and J-beta primers. One entry per CDR3 protein, called by TCRdb with MiXCR from the 5' RACE reads. Among around 580,000 distinct CDR3 sequences listed, around 48% were seen once. The authors drew around 9.4 milliliters of peripheral blood from each donor. This chain joins TRBV2 and TRBJ1-4; D remains unclear. The origin of this receptor is a man older than 75 in good health. What was sequenced was blood. The CDR3 bases are TGTGCCAGCAGTGTCCACTGGACTAATGAAAAACTGTTTTTT. It is translated as CASSVHWTNEKLFF.